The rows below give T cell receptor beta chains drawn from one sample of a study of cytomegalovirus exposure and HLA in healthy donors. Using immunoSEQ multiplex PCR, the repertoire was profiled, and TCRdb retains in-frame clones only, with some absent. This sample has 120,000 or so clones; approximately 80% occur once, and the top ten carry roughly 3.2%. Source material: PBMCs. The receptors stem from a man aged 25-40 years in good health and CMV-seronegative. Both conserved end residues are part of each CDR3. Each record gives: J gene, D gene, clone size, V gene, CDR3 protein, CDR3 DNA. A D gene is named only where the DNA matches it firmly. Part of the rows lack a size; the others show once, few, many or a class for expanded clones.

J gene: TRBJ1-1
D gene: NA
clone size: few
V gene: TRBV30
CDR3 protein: CAWSGGGRAEAFF
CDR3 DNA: TGTGCCTGGAGCGGCGGGGGGAGGGCTGAAGCTTTCTTT

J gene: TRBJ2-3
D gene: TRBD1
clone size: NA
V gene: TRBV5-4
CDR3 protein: CASSFGTGDGDTQYF
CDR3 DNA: TGTGCCAGCAGTTTCGGGACAGGGGATGGAGATACGCAGTATTTT

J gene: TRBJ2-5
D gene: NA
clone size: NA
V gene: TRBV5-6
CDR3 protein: CASSLGTTRETQYF
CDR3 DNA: TGTGCCAGCAGCTTGGGGACTACCAGAGAGACCCAGTACTTC

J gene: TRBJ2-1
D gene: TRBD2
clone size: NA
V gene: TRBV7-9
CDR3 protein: CASSSRAGGRNEQFF
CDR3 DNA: TGTGCCAGCAGCTCCCGAGCGGGAGGGAGGAATGAGCAGTTCTTC

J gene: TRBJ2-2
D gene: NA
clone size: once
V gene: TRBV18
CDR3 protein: CASSLTGKNTGELFF
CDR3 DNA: TGTGCCAGCTCACTCACAGGGAAGAACACCGGGGAGCTGTTTTTT

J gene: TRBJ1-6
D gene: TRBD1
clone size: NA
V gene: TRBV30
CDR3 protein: CAWSVKGPRDRGISPLHF
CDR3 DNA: TGTGCCTGGAGTGTAAAGGGTCCTCGGGACAGGGGAATTTCACCCCTCCACTTT

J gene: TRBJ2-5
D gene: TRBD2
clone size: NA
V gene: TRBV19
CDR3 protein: CASSIGRTRQETQYF
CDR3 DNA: TGTGCCAGTAGTATCGGCAGGACTAGACAAGAGACCCAGTACTTC

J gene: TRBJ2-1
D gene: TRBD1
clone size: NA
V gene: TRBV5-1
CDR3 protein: CASSLEPGQPYNEQFF
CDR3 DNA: TGCGCCAGCAGCTTGGAACCGGGACAGCCCTACAATGAGCAGTTCTTC

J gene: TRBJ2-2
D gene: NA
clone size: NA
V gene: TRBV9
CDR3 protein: CASSVAKGGNTGELFF
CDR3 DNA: TGTGCCAGCAGCGTAGCGAAAGGAGGGAATACCGGGGAGCTGTTTTTT

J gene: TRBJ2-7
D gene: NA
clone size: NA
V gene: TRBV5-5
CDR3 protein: CASIMAPADYEQYF
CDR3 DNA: TGTGCCAGCATCATGGCCCCCGCGGACTACGAGCAGTACTTC

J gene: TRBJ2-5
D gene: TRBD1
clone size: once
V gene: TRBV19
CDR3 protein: CASSKPGQGWETQYF
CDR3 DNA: TGTGCCAGTAGTAAACCGGGACAGGGCTGGGAGACCCAGTACTTC

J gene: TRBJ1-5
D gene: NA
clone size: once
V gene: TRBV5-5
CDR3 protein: CASSFRGNQPQHF
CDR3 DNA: TGTGCCAGCAGCTTCAGGGGCAACCAGCCCCAGCATTTT

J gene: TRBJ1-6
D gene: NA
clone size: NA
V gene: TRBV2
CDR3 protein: CASNRDSNSPLHF
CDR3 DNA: TGTGCCAGCAACCGGGACTCAAATTCACCCCTCCACTTT

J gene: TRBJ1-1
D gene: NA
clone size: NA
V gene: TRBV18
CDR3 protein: CASSRGREYTEAFF
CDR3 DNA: TGTGCCAGCTCTCGAGGCCGGGAATACACTGAAGCTTTCTTT

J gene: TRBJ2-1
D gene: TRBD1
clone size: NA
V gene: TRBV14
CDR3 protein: CASSHVRDSEEYEQFF
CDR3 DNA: TGTGCCAGCAGCCATGTTCGGGACAGTGAGGAATATGAGCAGTTCTTC

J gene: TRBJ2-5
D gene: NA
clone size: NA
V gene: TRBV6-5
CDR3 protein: CASRQALQETQYF
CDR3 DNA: TGTGCCAGCAGACAGGCACTCCAAGAGACCCAGTACTTC

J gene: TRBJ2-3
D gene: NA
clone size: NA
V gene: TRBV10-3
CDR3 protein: CAIRTGSPDTQYF
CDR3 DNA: TGTGCCATCAGAACAGGAAGCCCAGATACGCAGTATTTT

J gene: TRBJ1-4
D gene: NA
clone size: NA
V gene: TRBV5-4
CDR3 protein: CASSKGGDGSHEKLFF
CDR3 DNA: TGTGCCAGCAGCAAAGGAGGGGACGGATCCCATGAAAAACTGTTTTTT

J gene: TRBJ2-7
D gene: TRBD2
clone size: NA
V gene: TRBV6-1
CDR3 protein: CASSPGTSVYEQYF
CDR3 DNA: TGTGCCAGCAGCCCCGGGACTAGCGTCTACGAGCAGTACTTC

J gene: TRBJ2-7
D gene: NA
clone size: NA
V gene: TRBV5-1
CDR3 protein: CASSLVAGDYEQYF
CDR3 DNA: TGCGCCAGCAGCTTGGTGGCAGGGGACTACGAGCAGTACTTC

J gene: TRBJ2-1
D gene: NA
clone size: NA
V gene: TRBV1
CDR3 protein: CTSSHCGQASSYNEQFF
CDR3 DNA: TGCACCAGCAGCCACTGTGGACAGGCGAGCTCCTACAATGAGCAGTTCTTC

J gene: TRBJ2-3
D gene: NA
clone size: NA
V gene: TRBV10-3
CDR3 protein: CAIRTGVLSADTQYF
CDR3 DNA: TGTGCCATCAGAACCGGGGTTCTTAGTGCAGATACGCAGTATTTT

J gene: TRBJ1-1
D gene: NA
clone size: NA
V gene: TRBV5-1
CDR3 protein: CASSLGRVMNTEAFF
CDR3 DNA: TGCGCCAGCAGCTTGGGCCGAGTCATGAACACTGAAGCTTTCTTT

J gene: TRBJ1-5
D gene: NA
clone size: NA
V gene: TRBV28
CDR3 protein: CASSLSAIPDSRF
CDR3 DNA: TGTGCCAGCAGTTTGTCCGCTATCCCTGACAGTCGTTTT

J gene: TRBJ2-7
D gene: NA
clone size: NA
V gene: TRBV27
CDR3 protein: CASSLGTHGGEQYF
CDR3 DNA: TGTGCCAGCAGTTTAGGGACTCACGGAGGAGAGCAGTACTTC

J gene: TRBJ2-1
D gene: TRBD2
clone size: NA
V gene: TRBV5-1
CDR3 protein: CASSIGLAVSGNEQFF
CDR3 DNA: TGCGCCAGCAGCATCGGACTAGCGGTATCGGGCAATGAGCAGTTCTTC

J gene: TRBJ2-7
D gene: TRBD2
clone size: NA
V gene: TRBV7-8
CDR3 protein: CASSQRAASGGRNEQYF
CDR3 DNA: TGTGCCAGCAGCCAGCGAGCGGCTAGCGGGGGGAGGAACGAGCAGTACTTC

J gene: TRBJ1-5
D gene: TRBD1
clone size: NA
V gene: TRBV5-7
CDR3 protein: CASSLWTGKGVSNQPQHF
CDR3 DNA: TGTGCCAGCAGCTTATGGACAGGGAAGGGGGTAAGCAATCAGCCCCAGCATTTT

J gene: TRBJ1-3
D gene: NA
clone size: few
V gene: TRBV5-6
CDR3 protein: CASSLVTVGSTIYF
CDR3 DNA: TGTGCCAGCAGCTTGGTCACGGTCGGGTCCACCATATATTTT

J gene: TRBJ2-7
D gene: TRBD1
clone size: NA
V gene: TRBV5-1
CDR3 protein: CASTGQGRDEQYF
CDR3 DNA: TGCGCCAGCACCGGACAGGGGAGGGACGAGCAGTACTTC